This paragraph covers one T cell receptor beta chain sequence. The antigen is undetermined. Germline V gene lookup returns CDR1 LNHDA and CDR2 SQIVND (reference sequence). V was pared by 3 bases and J by 1 base, with 13 bases between. This CDR3 has 15 amino acids. Clones were read by immunoSEQ multiplex PCR, and TCRdb kept only the in-frame ones, dropping some. The sample yields approximately 37,000 clones, around 82% seen once. This sample stems from a study of a mutant IDH1 vaccine in newly diagnosed glioma. Study as a whole: Patients began vaccination 4-6 weeks after radiotherapy alone, or with temozolomide cycles. At week 35 came visit V12, and visit V13 followed at week 47. Treated patients had a mean age of approximately 40 years and a sex split that was roughly 60% male and 37.5% female.

Described time point: week 47, end of study. Each dose delivered 300 ug of mutant IDH1 20-mer peptide subcutaneously with imiquimod. V and J are TRBV19 and TRBJ2-7, with D maybe TRBD1 (5 bases). Sequenced here: PBMCs, sampled from a glioma patient whose treatment included an IDH1 peptide vaccine. The TCR sequence derives from a man between 18 and 35 years old with glioma. Some clones in this sample may be carry-over from other donors' samples. The CDR3 region has the DNA TGTGCCAGTAGTATCAGGGTTTTTGGATCCTACGAGCAGTACTTC. This encodes CASSIRVFGSYEQYF.